This record looks at one TCR beta chain sequence and its context. Its antigen is not known. This entry belongs to a study of post-analysis software for immune sequencing data. Study findings and constraints: Strong co-clustering by F measure was seen for same-batch samples. Patients used about five TRBV segments, including TRBV5-6, TRBV5-1 and TRBV20-1, more often than controls. Multiple sclerosis patients showed significantly lower normalized Chao1 diversity than controls did.

V was pared by 0 bases and J by 5 bases, with 7 bases between. Germline V lookup: CDR1 SQVTM, CDR2 ANQGSEA. The CDR3 contains 12 residues. Built from TCR beta cDNA, the libraries had unique molecular identifiers in them. Researchers reported 400,000 to 600,000 cDNA molecules coming from around 1 to 9.1 million T cells. TCRdb passed the PCR reads through MiXCR, listing each CDR3 protein once. The sample contains some 370,000 distinct CDR3 sequences, less than 40% of which appear only once. This receptor was identified in a girl aged 5 to 17 with multiple sclerosis. The source material was blood. The genes are TRBV29-1 and TRBJ2-5, with D unclear. The CDR3 protein is CSVEDLSETQYF. For the CDR3, the DNA is TGCAGCGTTGAAGATCTTAGTGAGACCCAGTACTTC.